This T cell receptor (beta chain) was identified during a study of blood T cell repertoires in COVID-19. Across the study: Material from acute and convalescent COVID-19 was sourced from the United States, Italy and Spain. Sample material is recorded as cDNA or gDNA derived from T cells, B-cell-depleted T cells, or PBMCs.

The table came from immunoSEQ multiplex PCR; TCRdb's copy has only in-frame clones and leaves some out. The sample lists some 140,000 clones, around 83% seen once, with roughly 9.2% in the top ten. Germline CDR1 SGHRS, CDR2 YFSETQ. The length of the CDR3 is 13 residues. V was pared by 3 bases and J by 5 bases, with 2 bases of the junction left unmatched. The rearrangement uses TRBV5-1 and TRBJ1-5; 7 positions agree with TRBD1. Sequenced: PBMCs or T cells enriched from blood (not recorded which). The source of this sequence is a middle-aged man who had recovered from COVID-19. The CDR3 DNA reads TGCGCCAGCAGCTCGCAGGGGGATCAGCCCCAGCATTTT. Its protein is CASSSQGDQPQHF.